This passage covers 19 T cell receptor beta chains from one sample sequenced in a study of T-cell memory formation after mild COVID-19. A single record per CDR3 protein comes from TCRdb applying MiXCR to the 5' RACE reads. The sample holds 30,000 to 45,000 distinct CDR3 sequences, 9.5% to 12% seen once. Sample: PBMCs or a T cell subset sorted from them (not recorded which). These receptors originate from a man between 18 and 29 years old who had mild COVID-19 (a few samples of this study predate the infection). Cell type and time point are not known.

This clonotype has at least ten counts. CDR3 nucleotides: TGTGCCAGCAGATACAGGGCGGGGGGGTCGAATGAGCAGTTCTTC. It specifies CASRYRAGGSNEQFF. The chain recombines TRBV6-5 with TRBJ2-1, with TRBD2 matching over 9 bases. From germline, CDR1 is MNHEY and CDR2 SVGAGI. The ends lost 6 bases at V and 7 bases at J; junction bases unmatched: 10. The CDR3 is 15 residues long.

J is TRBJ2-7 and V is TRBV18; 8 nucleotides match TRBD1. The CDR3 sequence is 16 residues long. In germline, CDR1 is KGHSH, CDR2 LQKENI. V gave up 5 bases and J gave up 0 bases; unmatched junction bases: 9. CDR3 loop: CASSNHVQGASYEQYF. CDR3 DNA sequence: TGTGCCAGCTCAAACCACGTGCAGGGGGCCTCCTACGAGCAGTACTTC.

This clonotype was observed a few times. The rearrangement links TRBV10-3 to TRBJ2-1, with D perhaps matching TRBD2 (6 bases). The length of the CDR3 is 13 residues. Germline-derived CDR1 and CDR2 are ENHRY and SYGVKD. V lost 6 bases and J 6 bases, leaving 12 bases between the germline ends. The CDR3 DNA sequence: TGTGCCATCAGGGGAGGCCGCCTCAATGAGCAGTTCTTC. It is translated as CAIRGGRLNEQFF.

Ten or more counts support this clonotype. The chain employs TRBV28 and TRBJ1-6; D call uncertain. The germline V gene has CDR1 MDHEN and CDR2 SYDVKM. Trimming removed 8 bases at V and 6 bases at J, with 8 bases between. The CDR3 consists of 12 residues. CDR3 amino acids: CASSKLNSPLHF. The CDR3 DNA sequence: TGTGCCAGCTCTAAGCTTAATTCACCCCTCCACTTT.

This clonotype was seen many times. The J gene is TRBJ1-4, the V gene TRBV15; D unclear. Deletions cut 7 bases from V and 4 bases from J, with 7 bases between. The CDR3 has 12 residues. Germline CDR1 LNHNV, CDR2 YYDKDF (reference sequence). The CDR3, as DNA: TGTGCCACCAAGGGAAATAATGAAAAACTGTTTTTT. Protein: CATKGNNEKLFF.

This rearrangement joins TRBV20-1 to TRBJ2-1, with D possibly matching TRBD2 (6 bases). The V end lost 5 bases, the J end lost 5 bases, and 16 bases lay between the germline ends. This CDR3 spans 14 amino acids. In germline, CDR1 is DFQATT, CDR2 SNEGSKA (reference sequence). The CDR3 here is CSAPSSGLDNEQFF. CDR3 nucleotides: TGCAGTGCTCCATCATCGGGACTCGACAATGAGCAGTTCTTC.

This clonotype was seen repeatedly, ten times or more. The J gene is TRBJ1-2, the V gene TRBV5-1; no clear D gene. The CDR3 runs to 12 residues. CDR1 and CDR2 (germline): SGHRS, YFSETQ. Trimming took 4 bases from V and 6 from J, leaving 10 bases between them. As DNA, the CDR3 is TGCGCCAGCAGCCGAGGTGAGGATGGCTACACCTTC. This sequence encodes CASSRGEDGYTF.

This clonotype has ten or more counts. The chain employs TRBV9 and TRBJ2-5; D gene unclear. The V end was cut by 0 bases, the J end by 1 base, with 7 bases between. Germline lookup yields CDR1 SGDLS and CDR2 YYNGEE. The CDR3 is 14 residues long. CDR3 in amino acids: CASSVDARQETQYF. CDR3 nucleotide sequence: TGTGCCAGCAGCGTAGATGCGCGCCAAGAGACCCAGTACTTC.

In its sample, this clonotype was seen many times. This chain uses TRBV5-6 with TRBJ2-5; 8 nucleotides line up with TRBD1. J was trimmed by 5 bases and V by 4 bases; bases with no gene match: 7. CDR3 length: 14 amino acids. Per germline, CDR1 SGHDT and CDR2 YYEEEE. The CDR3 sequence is CASSTPGTGETQYF. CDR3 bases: TGTGCCAGCAGCACACCCGGGACAGGCGAGACCCAGTACTTC.

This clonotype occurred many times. The CDR3 DNA reads as TGTGCCAGCAGTTACCCTCCCCTCACAGATACGCAGTATTTT. This translates into CASSYPPLTDTQYF. V and J are TRBV28 and TRBJ2-3; D unclear. The V end lost 4 bases, the J end lost 2 bases, and 10 bases lay between the germline ends. Germline lookup yields CDR1 MDHEN and CDR2 SYDVKM. This CDR3 is 14 amino acids long.

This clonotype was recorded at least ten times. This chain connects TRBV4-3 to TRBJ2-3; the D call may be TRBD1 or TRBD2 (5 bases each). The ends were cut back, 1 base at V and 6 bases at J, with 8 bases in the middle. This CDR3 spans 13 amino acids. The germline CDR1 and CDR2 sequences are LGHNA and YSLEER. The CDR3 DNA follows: TGCGCCAGCAGCCAAGCGAGGGGTGATACGCAGTATTTT. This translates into CASSQARGDTQYF.

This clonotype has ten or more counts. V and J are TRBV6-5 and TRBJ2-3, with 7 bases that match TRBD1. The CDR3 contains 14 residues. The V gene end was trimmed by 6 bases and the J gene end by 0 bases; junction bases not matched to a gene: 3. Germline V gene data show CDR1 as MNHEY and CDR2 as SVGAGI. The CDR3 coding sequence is TGTGCCAGCAGACAGGGGTGGAGCACAGATACGCAGTATTTT. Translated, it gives CASRQGWSTDTQYF.

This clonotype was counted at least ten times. The CDR3 region is CASSQEGEGGASGELFF. Here the CDR3 DNA reads TGTGCCAGCAGCCAAGAGGGGGAAGGGGGCGCGTCCGGGGAGCTGTTTTTT. The chain employs TRBV4-2 and TRBJ2-2; 7 nucleotides line up with TRBD1. Germline V gene data show CDR1 as LGHNA and CDR2 as YNFKEQ. J gave up 6 bases and V 0 bases, and 10 bases lay outside the gene matches. The CDR3 extends over 17 amino acids.

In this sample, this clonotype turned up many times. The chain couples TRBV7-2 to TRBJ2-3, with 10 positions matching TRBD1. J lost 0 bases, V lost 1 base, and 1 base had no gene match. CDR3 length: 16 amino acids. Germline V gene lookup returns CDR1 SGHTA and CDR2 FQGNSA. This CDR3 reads CASSLGGQGSTDTQYF. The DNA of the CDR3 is TGTGCCAGCAGCTTAGGGGGACAGGGGAGCACAGATACGCAGTATTTT.

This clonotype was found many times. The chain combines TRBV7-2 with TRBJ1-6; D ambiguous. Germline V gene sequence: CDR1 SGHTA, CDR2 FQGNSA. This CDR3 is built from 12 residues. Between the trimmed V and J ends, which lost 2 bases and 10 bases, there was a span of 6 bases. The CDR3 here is CASSLQNSPLHF. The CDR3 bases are TGTGCCAGCAGCTTACAGAACTCACCCCTCCACTTT.

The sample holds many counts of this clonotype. The CDR3 bases are TGTGCCAGCAGGGCCAAGGGACTGAGCTCCTACGAGCAGTACGTC. Its protein product is CASRAKGLSSYEQYV. V is TRBV27 and J is TRBJ2-7, with a weak D call TRBD2 (6 bases). Germline CDR1 is MNHEY and CDR2 is SMNVEV (reference sequence). The ends were cut back, 6 bases at V and 0 bases at J, with 15 bases in the middle. The CDR3 is 15 amino acids.

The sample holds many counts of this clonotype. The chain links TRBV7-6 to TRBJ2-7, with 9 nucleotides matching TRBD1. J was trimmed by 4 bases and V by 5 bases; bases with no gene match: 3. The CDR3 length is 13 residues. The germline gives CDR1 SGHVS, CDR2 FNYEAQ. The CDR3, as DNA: TGTGCCAGCAGCGTAGGGACAGGGTACGAGCAGTACTTC. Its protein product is CASSVGTGYEQYF.

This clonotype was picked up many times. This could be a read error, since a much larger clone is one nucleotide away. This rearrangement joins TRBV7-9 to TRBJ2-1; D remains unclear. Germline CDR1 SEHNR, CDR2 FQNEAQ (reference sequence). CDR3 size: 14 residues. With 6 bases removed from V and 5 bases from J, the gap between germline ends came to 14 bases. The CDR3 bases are TGTGCCAGCAGATTTTGGGGTTTGGACAATGAGCAGTTCTTC. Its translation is CASRFWGLDNEQFF.

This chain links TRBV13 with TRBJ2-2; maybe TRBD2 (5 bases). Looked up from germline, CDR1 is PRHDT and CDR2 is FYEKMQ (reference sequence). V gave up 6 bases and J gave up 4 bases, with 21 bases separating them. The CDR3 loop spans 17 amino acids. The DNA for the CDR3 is TGTGCCAGCAGTAAAACCGAGGGTTCTGCCTTCACCGGGGAGCTGTTTTTT. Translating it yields CASSKTEGSAFTGELFF.